This T cell receptor (beta chain) was sequenced for a study of CD8 T cells in Susac syndrome. The germline gives CDR1 MNHNY, CDR2 SVGAGI (reference sequence). The length of the CDR3 is 14 residues. Trimming shortened V by 4 bases and J by 4 bases, and 14 bases separated the two germline ends. Random hexamers were used to reverse transcribe the RNA input (about 0.5 to 1 ug). In TCRdb, the immunoSEQ multiplex PCR reads were re-called with MiXCR into one record per CDR3 protein. The sample carries 60,000 to 75,000 distinct CDR3 sequences, 95% recorded once. This clonotype was counted once. The receptor's source is a human donor in good health. The sequencing input was CD8+ T cells from PBMCs. The V call is TRBV6-6, the J call TRBJ2-7; possibly TRBD1 for D (5 bases). The CDR3 loop is CASSLQESRYEQYV. The CDR3 DNA reads as TGTGCCAGCAGTTTACAGGAAAGTCGGTACGAGCAGTACGTC.